The 22 T cell receptor beta chains reported below all come from one sample, sequenced in a study of blood T cell repertoires in COVID-19. The repertoire was sequenced with immunoSEQ multiplex PCR; TCRdb's copy has only in-frame clones and lacks some. This table has about 110,000 clones, about three quarters appearing once. Sequenced material: peripheral blood. The receptors were gathered from a man between 65 and 85 years old with acute or convalescent COVID-19.

This clone showed up just once. The limits of the CDR3 on the DNA are not certain, so only TCRdb's listed CDR3 is given. The chain couples TRBV12-2 to TRBJ2-5; the table's TRBD2 call for D was not verified on the DNA. TRBV12-2 is reported as a pseudogene. 17 amino acids form the CDR3, both terminal residues included. CDR3 loop: CASRFVGGGAGQETQYF.

The rearrangement uses TRBV9 and TRBJ1-2; D possibly corresponds to TRBD1 (5 bases). The CDR3 is 16 residues long. The V gene lost 2 bases and the J gene lost 4 bases, with 18 bases spanning the gap. The V gene's germline CDR1 is SGDLS and CDR2 YYNGEE. The CDR3 nucleotides are TGTGCCAGCAGCGTTAGGGACGGGACTTATGGCTATGGCTACACCTTC. This codes for CASSVRDGTYGYGYTF. Filled out from reference TRBV9 and TRBJ1-2, the complete variable domain reads DSGVTQTPKHLITATGQRVTLRCSPRSGDLSVYWYQQSLDQGLQFLIQYYNGEERAKGNILERFSAQQFPDLHSELNLSSLELGDSALYFCASSVRDGTYGYGYTFGSGTRLTVV.

This clone is a singleton in its sample. This rearrangement joins TRBV6-2 or TRBV6-3 to TRBJ1-5, with TRBD1 matching 7 bases. Germline V gene sequence: CDR1 MNHEY, CDR2 SVGEGT. The CDR3 is 15 amino acids. V shed 3 bases, J shed 7 bases, and the junction held 9 bases outside the gene matches. The CDR3 nucleotides are TGTGCCAGCAGTTATACCCCGGGCAGGGGGCAGCCCCAGCATTTT. Amino acids: CASSYTPGRGQPQHF.

The CDR3 loop is CASSPTGQGRAEAFF. The DNA for the CDR3 is TGTGCCAGCAGCCCAACCGGACAGGGTCGGGCTGAAGCTTTCTTT. The genes are TRBV4-2 and TRBJ1-1, with TRBD1 identical over 8 bases. Per germline, CDR1 LGHNA and CDR2 YNFKEQ. V lost 4 bases to trimming and J lost 6 bases; unmatched junction nucleotides: 10. CDR3 length equals 15 residues.

The V gene is TRBV7-9, the J gene TRBJ2-5; 11 positions match TRBD2. The CDR3 is 16 residues long. Germline V gene lookup returns CDR1 SEHNR and CDR2 FQNEAQ (reference sequence). Trimming cost V 5 bases and J 1 base; bases outside gene matches: 6. The CDR3 DNA sequence: TGTGCCAGCAGCCCAGGACTAGCGGGTGGCCAAGAGACCCAGTACTTC. Residues: CASSPGLAGGQETQYF.

This clone was detected only a few times. The chain combines TRBV3-1 (or the pseudogene TRBV3-2) with TRBJ2-4; 7 bases are a match to TRBD1. The V gene's germline CDR1 is LGHDT and CDR2 YNNKEL (reference sequence). This CDR3 is 14 amino acids long. V was pared by 3 bases and J by 6 bases, with 5 bases of the junction left unmatched. The CDR3 nucleotides are TGTGCCAGCAGCCAGAGGGACAGTACAAACATTCAGTACTTC. Amino acids: CASSQRDSTNIQYF.

CDR3 region: CASSLVPGGNQPQHF. As DNA, the CDR3 is TGTGCCAGCAGCTTGGTTCCAGGGGGCAATCAGCCCCAGCATTTT. This chain joins TRBV5-4 and TRBJ1-5; D is perhaps TRBD1 (6 bases). Germline CDR1 and CDR2: SGHNT and YYREEE (reference sequence). V lost 0 bases, J lost 2 bases, and 9 bases lay in between. This CDR3 spans 15 amino acids.

The chain has TRBV19 and TRBJ1-1; D remains unclear. The CDR3 runs 12 residues. The V gene lost 3 bases and the J gene lost 7 bases, with 9 bases spanning the gap. CDR1 LNHDA and CDR2 SQIVND come from the germline V gene (reference sequence). CDR3 sequence reads: CASSMGRGEAFF. The DNA for the CDR3 is TGTGCCAGTAGTATGGGTCGGGGTGAAGCTTTCTTT. Together with reference TRBV19 and TRBJ1-1, the CDR3 gives the full variable domain: DGGITQSPKYLFRKEGQNVTLSCEQNLNHDAMYWYRQDPGQGLRLIYYSQIVNDFQKGDIAEGYSVSREKKESFPLTVTSAQKNPTAFYLCASSMGRGEAFFGQGTRLTVV.

This rearrangement joins TRBV3-1 (or the pseudogene TRBV3-2) to TRBJ1-1; D not resolved. The V gene's germline CDR1 is LGHDT and CDR2 YNNKEL (reference sequence). This CDR3 has 15 amino acids. V was pared by 1 base and J by 3 bases, with 12 bases between. CDR3 protein: CASSQVLGKDTEAFF. In DNA, the CDR3 is TGTGCCAGCAGCCAAGTATTGGGCAAAGACACTGAAGCTTTCTTT.

This clone was recorded once. The rearrangement links TRBV7-8 to TRBJ1-1; D possibly corresponds to TRBD1 (5 bases). The CDR3 is made up of 14 amino acids. Trimming removed 4 bases from V and 4 bases from J, with 13 bases in between. Germline-derived CDR1 and CDR2 are SGHVS and FQNEAQ. CDR3 in DNA: TGTGCCAGCAGCTCGGGGGAATCGGCCACTGAAGCTTTCTTT. Its protein product is CASSSGESATEAFF.

The genes are TRBV6-1 and TRBJ2-5, with 10 bases aligning to TRBD1. Germline CDR1 MNHNS, CDR2 SASEGT. V lost 0 bases and J lost 1; bases outside the gene matches: 5. This CDR3 comprises 17 residues. This chain's CDR3 is CASSEAAGQGPQETQYF. CDR3 nucleotide sequence: TGTGCCAGCAGTGAAGCGGCGGGACAGGGGCCCCAAGAGACCCAGTACTTC.

The chain has TRBV2 and TRBJ1-2; 10 bases match TRBD1. The ends lost 6 bases at V and 8 bases at J; junction bases unmatched: 9. Per the germline V gene, CDR1 is SNHLY and CDR2 is FYNNEI. The length of the CDR3 is 14 residues. This chain's CDR3 is CASSNGQGVGGYTF. CDR3 coding DNA: TGTGCCAGCAGCAACGGACAGGGGGTTGGGGGCTACACCTTC.

The chain joins TRBV5-1 to TRBJ1-2, with 7 bases fitting TRBD1. The germline gives CDR1 SGHRS, CDR2 YFSETQ. Germline trimming cut 0 bases from V and 5 bases from J; bases unmatched to any gene: 4. The CDR3 sequence is 14 residues long. Here the CDR3 reads CASSLARTGYGYTF. CDR3 nucleotides: TGCGCCAGCAGCTTGGCCCGGACAGGTTATGGCTACACCTTC. The variable domain in full, with the rest retrieved from reference TRBV5-1 and TRBJ1-2, is KAGVTQTPRYLIKTRGQQVTLSCSPISGHRSVSWYQQTPGQGLQFLFEYFSETQRNKGNFPGRFSGRQFSNSRSEMNVSTLELGDSALYLCASSLARTGYGYTFGSGTRLTVV.

V is TRBV5-1 and J is TRBJ2-7; D perhaps matches TRBD1 (6 bases). The CDR3 has 11 residues. The V gene lost 5 bases and the J gene lost 5 bases, with 8 bases spanning the gap. Per germline, CDR1 SGHRS and CDR2 YFSETQ. CDR3 region: CASRNRDEQYF. In DNA form, the CDR3 reads TGCGCCAGCAGGAACAGGGACGAGCAGTACTTC.

The chain carries TRBV7-2 and TRBJ2-6; D is possibly TRBD1 (5 bases). V dropped 6 bases and J dropped 0 bases, with 12 bases sitting between them. The CDR3 spans 16 residues. The germline CDR1 and CDR2 sequences are SGHTA and FQGNSA. The CDR3 DNA sequence: TGTGCCAGCAGTTTTATAGGGGTCTCTGGGGCCAACGTCCTGACTTTC. Its protein product is CASSFIGVSGANVLTF.

This clone has a single count. The chain recombines TRBV10-3 with TRBJ1-4; unclear D gene. This CDR3 comprises 16 residues. Germline CDR1 is ENHRY and CDR2 is SYGVKD. The germline V and J ends were trimmed by 4 bases and 0 bases, with 12 bases remaining between them. CDR3 in DNA: TGTGCCATCAGTGGAGGGAATAGTGCAACTAATGAAAAACTGTTTTTT. The encoded protein is CAISGGNSATNEKLFF.

This sequence joins TRBV11-3 and TRBJ2-7; a possible D gene is TRBD2 (5 bases). The V gene lost 4 bases and the J gene lost 5 bases, with 9 bases spanning the gap. This CDR3 has 12 amino acids. Germline V CDR1 and CDR2: SGHNT, YENEEA. As DNA, the CDR3 is TGTGCCAGCAGCTCCTCCGGGGACGAGCAGTACTTC. As protein: CASSSSGDEQYF.

This rearrangement joins TRBV4-1 to TRBJ2-3, with TRBD1 matching over 9 bases. The CDR3 has 18 residues. CDR1 is MGHRA and CDR2 is YSYEKL in the germline V gene. V dropped 4 bases and J dropped 3; count of bases not matched to a gene: 14. CDR3 region: CASSLEGTGFMMTDTQYF. Here the CDR3 DNA reads TGCGCCAGCAGCCTCGAGGGGACAGGGTTTATGATGACAGATACGCAGTATTTT.

The CDR3 nucleotides read TGTGCCAGCAGCCAAGATGTGGATCGGACAAATGGCTACACCTTC. Encoded protein: CASSQDVDRTNGYTF. The gene calls are TRBV3-1 (or the pseudogene TRBV3-2) and TRBJ1-2; possible D gene TRBD1, 5 bases. The CDR3 sequence is 15 residues long. Germline-derived CDR1 and CDR2 are LGHDT and YNNKEL (reference sequence). Trimming pared 0 bases from V and 6 bases from J, leaving 14 bases between.

Here the CDR3 reads CASSPDRAGEKLFF. The CDR3 nucleotides read TGTGCCAGTTCCCCGGACAGGGCAGGGGAAAAACTGTTTTTT. The chain is built from TRBV19 and TRBJ1-4; 8 bases align to TRBD1. Looked up from germline, CDR1 is LNHDA and CDR2 is SQIVND (reference sequence). The CDR3 extends over 14 amino acids. With 8 bases clipped from V and 8 bases from J, the junction kept 10 bases outside the gene matches.

The V call is TRBV2, the J call TRBJ2-7, with 8 bases lining up with TRBD1. The ends lost 7 bases at V and 4 bases at J; junction bases unmatched: 6. Germline values: CDR1 SNHLY, CDR2 FYNNEI. This CDR3 has 13 amino acids. DNA for the CDR3: TGTGCCAGCAAAGAGACAGGGGAATACGAGCAGTACTTC. This gives the protein CASKETGEYEQYF. Complete variable domain (other parts from reference TRBV2 and TRBJ2-7): EPEVTQTPSHQVTQMGQEVILRCVPISNHLYFYWYRQILGQKVEFLVSFYNNEISEKSEIFDDQFSVERPDGSNFTLKIRSTKLEDSAMYFCASKETGEYEQYFGPGTRLTVT.

The V gene is TRBV9, the J gene TRBJ1-4; D gene unclear. Trimming removed 1 base at V and 2 bases at J, with 12 bases between. CDR3 length: 16 amino acids. In germline, CDR1 is SGDLS, CDR2 YYNGEE. DNA for the CDR3: TGTGCCAGCAGCGTAACGGGGAGGCCTACTAATGAAAAACTGTTTTTT. It is translated as CASSVTGRPTNEKLFF.